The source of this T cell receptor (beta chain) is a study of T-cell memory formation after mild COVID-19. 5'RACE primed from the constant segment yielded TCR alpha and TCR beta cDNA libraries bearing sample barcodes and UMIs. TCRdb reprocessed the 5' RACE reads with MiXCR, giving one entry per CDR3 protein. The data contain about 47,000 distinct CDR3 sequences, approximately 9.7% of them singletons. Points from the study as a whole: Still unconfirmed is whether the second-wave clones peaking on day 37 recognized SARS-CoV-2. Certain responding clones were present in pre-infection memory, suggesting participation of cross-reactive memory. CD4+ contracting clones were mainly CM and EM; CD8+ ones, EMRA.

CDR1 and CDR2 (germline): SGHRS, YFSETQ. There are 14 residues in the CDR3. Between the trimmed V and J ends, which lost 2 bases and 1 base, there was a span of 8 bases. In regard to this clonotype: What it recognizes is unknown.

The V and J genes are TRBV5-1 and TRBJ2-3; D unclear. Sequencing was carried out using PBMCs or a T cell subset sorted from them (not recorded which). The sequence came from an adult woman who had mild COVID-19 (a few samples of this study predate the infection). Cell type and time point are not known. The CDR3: CASSFERGTDTQYF. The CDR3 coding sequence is TGCGCCAGCAGCTTCGAACGAGGCACAGATACGCAGTATTTT.